The 24 T cell receptor beta chains listed next were all sequenced from one sample in a study of blood T cell repertoires in COVID-19. Assay used: immunoSEQ multiplex PCR; TCRdb lists only in-frame clones, some missing. The sample yields approximately 300,000 clones, roughly nine tenths seen once. The sequenced sample consisted of peripheral blood. The receptors here all came from a woman between 25 and 40 years old with COVID-19, enrolled during active disease.

V and J are TRBV6-5 and TRBJ1-4; D not certain. CDR3 length equals 13 residues. Germline V CDR1 and CDR2: MNHEY, SVGAGI. The V gene lost 8 bases and the J gene lost 2 bases, with 9 bases spanning the gap. CDR3 residues: CASREPTNEKLFF. CDR3 nucleotides: TGTGCCAGCCGGGAGCCTACTAATGAAAAACTGTTTTTT.

The chain uses TRBV2 and TRBJ1-5, with TRBD1 matching 7 bases. The V gene end was trimmed by 5 bases and the J gene end by 1 base; junction bases not matched to a gene: 5. CDR3 length: 15 amino acids. Germline V gene lookup returns CDR1 SNHLY and CDR2 FYNNEI. CDR3 amino acids: CASSRQGLSNQPQHF. Here the CDR3 DNA reads TGTGCCAGCAGTCGACAGGGATTGAGCAATCAGCCCCAGCATTTT. Full variable domain (outside the CDR3, taken from reference TRBV2 and TRBJ1-5): EPEVTQTPSHQVTQMGQEVILRCVPISNHLYFYWYRQILGQKVEFLVSFYNNEISEKSEIFDDQFSVERPDGSNFTLKIRSTKLEDSAMYFCASSRQGLSNQPQHFGDGTRLSIL.

The chain uses TRBV6-5 and TRBJ1-2, with 10 bases identical to TRBD1. The CDR3 spans 14 residues. With 6 bases clipped from V and 9 bases from J, the junction kept 10 bases outside the gene matches. Germline V lookup: CDR1 MNHEY, CDR2 SVGAGI. The CDR3 region has the DNA TGTGCCAGCAGACCGGGACAGGGGAAGCGGAGCTACACCTTC. This codes for CASRPGQGKRSYTF.

This chain links TRBV2 with TRBJ1-2, with D maybe TRBD1 (5 bases). Per germline, CDR1 SNHLY and CDR2 FYNNEI. The V end was cut by 6 bases, the J end by 3 bases, with 11 bases between. This CDR3 has 13 amino acids. The CDR3 is CASRIDSYYGYTF. DNA for the CDR3: TGTGCCAGCAGAATAGACAGCTACTATGGCTACACCTTC.

The chain recombines TRBV10-3 with TRBJ2-1; 8 nucleotides match TRBD1. Germline assignment: CDR1 ENHRY and CDR2 SYGVKD. This CDR3 has 14 residues. V lost 10 bases, J lost 8 bases, and 13 bases stayed unmatched. This CDR3 reads CATMPGQGSDEQFF. CDR3 DNA: TGTGCCACCATGCCCGGACAGGGAAGCGATGAGCAGTTCTTC.

The chain joins TRBV29-1 to TRBJ1-1, with no clear D. The length of the CDR3 is 13 residues. Germline loops: CDR1 SQVTM, CDR2 ANQGSEA. Trimming shortened V by 5 bases and J by 0 bases, and 10 bases separated the two germline ends. Here the CDR3 reads CSVSWRMNTEAFF. The CDR3 nucleotides are TGCAGCGTTTCGTGGAGGATGAACACTGAAGCTTTCTTT. The variable domain in full, with the rest retrieved from reference TRBV29-1 and TRBJ1-1, is SAVISQKPSRDICQRGTSLTIQCQVDSQVTMMFWYRQQPGQSLTLIATANQGSEATYESGFVIDKFPISRPNLTFSTLTVSNMSPEDSSIYLCSVSWRMNTEAFFGQGTRLTVV.

This clone was observed a few times. This chain uses TRBV7-9 with TRBJ1-4, with 8 bases that match TRBD1. The germline V gene has CDR1 SEHNR and CDR2 FQNEAQ (reference sequence). V shed 5 bases, J shed 3 bases, and the junction held 2 bases outside the gene matches. CDR3 length: 14 amino acids. CDR3 region: CASSLGQANEKLFF. The CDR3 region has the DNA TGTGCCAGCAGCCTGGGACAGGCTAATGAAAAACTGTTTTTT.

The V call is TRBV4-1, the J call TRBJ2-2; 9 nucleotides align to TRBD2. Unmatched junction bases numbered 14, after V lost 4 bases and J lost 2 bases. The V gene's germline CDR1 is MGHRA and CDR2 YSYEKL. This CDR3 has 19 amino acids. As DNA, the CDR3 is TGCGCCAGCAGCCGACAAGATTTCGGCGGGGGGGTCAACACCGGGGAGCTGTTTTTT. It encodes CASSRQDFGGGVNTGELFF.

V is TRBV27 and J is TRBJ2-1, with TRBD2 as a possible D gene (6 bases). CDR1 MNHEY and CDR2 SMNVEV come from the germline V gene (reference sequence). Trimming removed 5 bases from V and 0 bases from J, with 8 bases in between. The CDR3 spans 14 residues. CDR3 in amino acids: CASSAGSSYNEQFF. The CDR3 DNA sequence: TGTGCCAGCAGTGCCGGGAGCTCCTACAATGAGCAGTTCTTC.

This clone was seen a single time. The chain combines TRBV7-9 with TRBJ1-1, with D possibly being TRBD1 (6 bases). The CDR3 totals 14 residues. Germline V lookup: CDR1 SEHNR, CDR2 FQNEAQ (reference sequence). Trimming removed 5 bases at V and 1 base at J, with 11 bases between. DNA of the CDR3: TGTGCCAGCAGCGCAGGGGTAAGGAACACTGAAGCTTTCTTT. Protein: CASSAGVRNTEAFF.

The rearrangement joins TRBV28 to TRBJ2-4, with a possible D match to TRBD1 (7 bases). Trimming shortened V by 2 bases and J by 9 bases, and 14 bases separated the two germline ends. The CDR3 consists of 14 residues. Per the germline V gene, CDR1 is MDHEN and CDR2 is SYDVKM. CDR3 DNA sequence: TGTGCCAGCAGTTTAATGACAGGGAGGTCCATTCAGTACTTC. This sequence encodes CASSLMTGRSIQYF.

The chain carries TRBV7-9 and TRBJ2-3, with a tentative D call TRBD2 (6 bases). Germline CDR1 SEHNR, CDR2 FQNEAQ (reference sequence). V lost 5 bases and J lost 0, with 12 bases in between. The CDR3 totals 15 residues. The CDR3 region is CASSPEAGSTDTQYF. The CDR3 DNA reads as TGTGCCAGCAGCCCCGAGGCGGGGAGCACAGATACGCAGTATTTT.

V is TRBV19 and J is TRBJ2-4, with D possibly matching TRBD1 (6 bases). The CDR3 sequence is 14 residues long. CDR1 and CDR2 from the germline V gene are LNHDA and SQIVND (reference sequence). Deletions cut 7 bases from V and 5 bases from J, with 15 bases between. The CDR3 spells CASMVGPGENIQYF. CDR3 nucleotide sequence: TGTGCCAGTATGGTGGGTCCAGGGGAAAACATTCAGTACTTC. The full variable domain, completed using reference TRBV19 and TRBJ2-4, is DGGITQSPKYLFRKEGQNVTLSCEQNLNHDAMYWYRQDPGQGLRLIYYSQIVNDFQKGDIAEGYSVSREKKESFPLTVTSAQKNPTAFYLCASMVGPGENIQYFGAGTRLSVL.

This chain connects TRBV7-9 to TRBJ2-3; TRBD1 might be the D (5 bases). Trimming left V 6 bases short and J 10 bases short, with 11 bases between. CDR3 length equals 11 residues. CDR1 is SEHNR and CDR2 is FQNEAQ in the germline V gene (reference sequence). The CDR3 bases are TGTGCCAGCAGGCAGGGTGGCGCGCAGTATTTT. It encodes CASRQGGAQYF. Using reference TRBV7-9 and TRBJ2-3 for the parts outside the CDR3, the full variable domain is DTGVSQNPRHKITKRGQNVTFRCDPISEHNRLYWYRQTLGQGPEFLTYFQNEAQLEKSRLLSDRFSAERPKGSFSTLEIQRTEQGDSAMYLCASRQGGAQYFGPGTRLTVL.

V is TRBV7-9 and J is TRBJ1-1; D ambiguous. Germline V lookup: CDR1 SEHNR, CDR2 FQNEAQ (reference sequence). The ends were cut back, 4 bases at V and 0 bases at J, with 12 bases in the middle. This CDR3 region has 15 residues. The CDR3 region is CASSSRRGMNTEAFF. For the CDR3, the DNA is TGTGCCAGCAGCTCCCGCCGAGGGATGAACACTGAAGCTTTCTTT.

In DNA form, the CDR3 reads TGTGCCAGCGGAACCGGGACAGCCTATGGCTACACCTTC. Translating gives CASGTGTAYGYTF. The chain employs TRBV12-3 or TRBV12-4 and TRBJ1-2; TRBD1 aligns across 7 bases. The junction had 7 bases not matched to a gene; V was cut back by 8 bases and J by 4 bases. The length of the CDR3 is 13 residues.

The chain employs TRBV7-8 and TRBJ2-3; 7 bases align to TRBD1. V lost 3 bases to trimming and J lost 4 bases; unmatched junction nucleotides: 10. CDR3 length equals 16 residues. The germline V gene has CDR1 SGHVS and CDR2 FQNEAQ. CDR3 in amino acids: CASSLGEGQGADTQYF. In nucleotides, the CDR3 is TGTGCCAGCAGCTTGGGCGAGGGGCAGGGGGCAGATACGCAGTATTTT. The full variable domain, completed using reference TRBV7-8 and TRBJ2-3, is GAGVSQSPRYKVAKRGQDVALRCDPISGHVSLFWYQQALGQGPEFLTYFQNEAQLDKSGLPSDRFFAERPEGSVSTLKIQRTQQEDSAVYLCASSLGEGQGADTQYFGPGTRLTVL.

The chain employs TRBV2 and TRBJ2-5; tentatively, D is TRBD2 (6 bases). Germline lookup yields CDR1 SNHLY and CDR2 FYNNEI. Between the trimmed V and J ends, which lost 7 bases and 5 bases, there was a span of 17 bases. The CDR3 spans 14 residues. The CDR3 DNA follows: TGTGCCAGCAAGCCGGGACTCGCTTTGGAGACCCAGTACTTC. This encodes CASKPGLALETQYF.

CDR3 nucleotides: TGTGCCAGCAGCTCCCTACCAGCAGGTGAAGCTTTCTTT. It codes for CASSSLPAGEAFF. The V gene is TRBV7-9, the J gene TRBJ1-1, with D hard to call. CDR1 SEHNR and CDR2 FQNEAQ come from the germline V gene (reference sequence). V was cut by 4 bases and J by 7 bases, with 13 bases left in between. The length of the CDR3 is 13 residues.

The chain links TRBV29-1 to TRBJ2-3, with a possible D match to TRBD2 (6 bases). The CDR3 totals 15 residues. Trimming cost V 0 bases and J 5 bases, with 15 bases left between them. Germline values: CDR1 SQVTM, CDR2 ANQGSEA. The chain's CDR3 is CSVEDRAGRGDTQYF. The CDR3, as DNA: TGCAGCGTTGAAGATAGGGCGGGGCGGGGAGATACGCAGTATTTT.

The genes are TRBV11-2 and TRBJ2-3; 9 bases align to TRBD2. The CDR3 consists of 14 residues. Looked up from germline, CDR1 is SGHAT and CDR2 is FQNNGV. Unmatched junction bases numbered 0, after V lost 2 bases and J lost 3 bases. The CDR3: CASSLLAGTDTQYF. The DNA for the CDR3 is TGTGCCAGCAGCTTACTAGCGGGAACAGATACGCAGTATTTT.

The chain is built from TRBV30 and TRBJ1-3; D is ambiguous. This CDR3 is built from 14 residues. The germline V gene has CDR1 GTSNPN and CDR2 SVGIG (reference sequence). V gave up 3 bases and J gave up 0 bases, with 9 bases separating them. In nucleotides, the CDR3 is TGTGCCTGGAGGCGGGGAGCCTCTGGAAACACCATATATTTT. This translates into CAWRRGASGNTIYF.

J is TRBJ2-3 and V is TRBV7-8, with a weak D call TRBD1 (6 bases). The CDR3 consists of 14 residues. The ends were cut back, 1 base at V and 6 bases at J, with 11 bases in the middle. CDR1 is SGHVS and CDR2 is FQNEAQ in the germline V gene. CDR3: CASSLERGMDTQYF. CDR3 bases: TGTGCCAGCAGCTTAGAGAGGGGGATGGATACGCAGTATTTT. The variable domain in full, completed from reference TRBV7-8 and TRBJ2-3, reads GAGVSQSPRYKVAKRGQDVALRCDPISGHVSLFWYQQALGQGPEFLTYFQNEAQLDKSGLPSDRFFAERPEGSVSTLKIQRTQQEDSAVYLCASSLERGMDTQYFGPGTRLTVL.

The CDR3 coding sequence is TGTGCCAGCAGCTTAGCTGGCGGGGGTGCCCACCCCCAAGAGACCCAGTACTTC. This gives the protein CASSLAGGGAHPQETQYF. The chain couples TRBV7-9 to TRBJ2-5, with 7 nucleotides matching TRBD2. From germline, CDR1 is SEHNR and CDR2 FQNEAQ (reference sequence). This CDR3 region has 18 residues. V lost 0 bases to trimming and J lost 1 base; unmatched junction nucleotides: 11.